The clone carrying this T cell receptor (beta chain) was observed a single time. The data were taken from a study of blood T cell repertoires in COVID-19. The CDR3 has 14 residues. Trimming took off 3 bases at V and 2 bases at J, with 9 bases between the two ends. Germline lookup yields CDR1 SGHRS and CDR2 YFSETQ. Clones were sequenced by immunoSEQ multiplex PCR, and TCRdb holds only the in-frame ones, with some missing. The sample contains 230,000 or so clones, approximately 89% of which appear only once. The TCR comes from a woman in her thirties or forties with acute COVID-19. The sequenced sample consisted of PBMCs or T cells enriched from blood (not recorded which). The chain uses TRBV5-1 and TRBJ2-1; weak D call: TRBD2 (5 bases). CDR3 sequence (DNA): TGCGCCAGCAGCTCCGGGGAGCCCTACAATGAGCAGTTCTTC. Residues: CASSSGEPYNEQFF.